This T cell receptor beta chain was documented in a study of neurological immune-mediated disorders. Notes on the study in general: TCR clonal expansion peaked in HTLV-1-associated myelopathy patients and was lowest in multiple sclerosis patients.

This clonotype was picked up many times. The antigen is not known. TCRdb re-analysed the 5' RACE reads in MiXCR, keeping a single row per CDR3 protein. Counted here are tens of thousands of distinct CDR3 sequences, 4.5% to 5.5% occurring once; the ten biggest clones make up about 2.2%. Germline CDR1 and CDR2: MNHEY and SMNVEV (reference sequence). V lost 3 bases and J 0 bases, leaving 7 bases between the germline ends. The CDR3 consists of 14 residues. The sequence was collected from a woman in her sixties or seventies with multiple sclerosis. What was sequenced was PBMCs. The chain couples TRBV27 to TRBJ2-3; D is unresolved. CDR3 nucleotides: TGTGCCAGCAGTTTCGTAGTTAGCACAGATACGCAGTATTTT. This sequence encodes CASSFVVSTDTQYF.